Described below is a single T cell receptor (beta chain) sequence and its context. This entry comes from a study of blood T cell repertoires in COVID-19. This CDR3 region has 14 residues. Germline V lookup: CDR1 MRHNA, CDR2 SNTAGT. V was cut by 4 bases and J by 3 bases, with 10 bases left in between. Sequenced by immunoSEQ multiplex PCR; TCRdb stores in-frame clones only, minus some. Here the sample spans about 250,000 clones, 70% to 85% being singletons. This clonotype originated in a woman older than 75 with active or convalescent COVID-19. Specimen: peripheral blood. The V call is TRBV6-4, the J call TRBJ2-1, with D perhaps TRBD1 (6 bases). The CDR3 sequence: CASSGQAGYNEQFF. The CDR3, as DNA: TGTGCCAGCAGTGGACAGGCGGGCTACAATGAGCAGTTCTTC.